These 9 T cell receptor beta chains came from one sample sequenced in a study of cytomegalovirus exposure and HLA in healthy donors. With 60 Vbeta and 13 Jbeta primers, the PCR was carried out. Sequencing used immunoSEQ multiplex PCR; TCRdb keeps in-frame clones, though not all of them. The table includes 100,000 to 150,000 clones, less than 80% detected once. Material for sequencing was PBMCs. The receptors were sampled from a young man in good health and CMV-seronegative.

The J gene is TRBJ2-3, the V gene TRBV6-5; D gene uncertain. Deletions cut 4 bases from V and 4 bases from J, with 12 bases between. The V gene's germline CDR1 is MNHEY and CDR2 SVGAGI. CDR3 size: 14 residues. CDR3 loop: CASSFREVSDTQYF. The CDR3 region has the DNA TGTGCCAGCAGTTTTAGAGAGGTCTCAGATACGCAGTATTTT.

This clone was detected only a few times. The V gene is TRBV13, the J gene TRBJ2-3, with TRBD2 identical over 9 bases. CDR1 is PRHDT, CDR2 FYEKMQ, per germline (reference sequence). The CDR3 covers 18 residues. The V segment lost 5 bases and the J segment 4 bases; nucleotides outside the gene matches: 16. CDR3 sequence (DNA): TGTGCCAGCAGCCTGCTGGGGGGCGGGGGGGCCGGCGCAGATACGCAGTATTTT. Its protein is CASSLLGGGGAGADTQYF.

The rearrangement joins TRBV4-1 to TRBJ2-4; 7 bases are a match to TRBD1. The CDR3 runs 14 residues. With V trimmed by 5 bases and J by 7 bases, 8 bases remained unmatched. CDR1 is MGHRA and CDR2 is YSYEKL in the germline V gene. CDR3 sequence: CASSLDRVGNIQYF. The CDR3 DNA follows: TGCGCCAGCAGCTTAGACAGGGTCGGGAACATTCAGTACTTC.

The CDR3 DNA follows: TGTGCCAGCTACACTATCACTAGCGGCACAGATACGCAGTATTTT. Amino acid sequence: CASYTITSGTDTQYF. The J gene is TRBJ2-3, the V gene TRBV28; TRBD2 matches at 7 bases. J gave up 1 base and V 8 bases, and 9 bases lay outside the gene matches. The CDR3 has 15 amino acids. Germline lookup yields CDR1 MDHEN and CDR2 SYDVKM.

The J gene is TRBJ1-5, the V gene TRBV28; 7 positions agree with TRBD1. J lost 10 bases, V lost 4 bases, and 16 bases had no gene match. The CDR3 extends over 16 amino acids. CDR1 and CDR2 from the germline V gene are MDHEN and SYDVKM. CDR3 in amino acids: CASSSTLTGTRVPQHF. In nucleotides, the CDR3 is TGTGCCAGCAGTTCGACGTTGACAGGGACTAGGGTACCCCAGCATTTT.

The CDR3 spells CAWSVYRTSGVNTGELFF. In DNA, the CDR3 is TGTGCCTGGAGTGTATATCGGACTAGCGGGGTGAACACCGGGGAGCTGTTTTTT. The chain has TRBV30 and TRBJ2-2, with 12 bases aligning to TRBD2. Trimming cost V 0 bases and J 1 base; bases outside gene matches: 6. Per the germline V gene, CDR1 is GTSNPN and CDR2 is SVGIG (reference sequence). The CDR3 is 18 residues long.

The chain is built from TRBV5-1 and TRBJ1-4; TRBD1 matches at 9 bases. The CDR3 contains 13 residues. The ends lost 0 bases at V and 15 bases at J; junction bases unmatched: 6. Germline assignment: CDR1 SGHRS and CDR2 YFSETQ. The CDR3 bases are TGCGCCAGCAGCTTGGCCGCCGGACAGGGGATGTTTTTT. Its protein product is CASSLAAGQGMFF. Looking up the rest from reference TRBV5-1 and TRBJ1-4 gives the full variable domain: KAGVTQTPRYLIKTRGQQVTLSCSPISGHRSVSWYQQTPGQGLQFLFEYFSETQRNKGNFPGRFSGRQFSNSRSEMNVSTLELGDSALYLCASSLAAGQGMFFGSGTQLSVL.

This clone was detected only a few times. The rearrangement joins TRBV15 to TRBJ1-5, with no clear D. V lost 6 bases and J 3 bases, leaving 15 bases between the germline ends. The germline V gene has CDR1 LNHNV and CDR2 YYDKDF (reference sequence). This CDR3 is 15 amino acids long. Here the CDR3 reads CATSTNGTVNQPQHF. CDR3 nucleotide sequence: TGTGCCACCAGTACAAACGGAACAGTCAATCAGCCCCAGCATTTT.

This sequence joins TRBV18 and TRBJ2-7; 9 positions agree with TRBD1. V shed 6 bases, J shed 12 bases, and the junction held 15 bases outside the gene matches. CDR1 is KGHSH and CDR2 is LQKENI in the germline V gene. The CDR3 length is 14 residues. The CDR3 nucleotides are TGTGCCAGCTCGCCCGGGACAGGGATGGATTTCGGGTACTTC. The encoded protein is CASSPGTGMDFGYF. The full variable domain, completed using reference TRBV18 and TRBJ2-7, is NAGVMQNPRHLVRRRGQEARLRCSPMKGHSHVYWYRQLPEEGLKFMVYLQKENIIDESGMPKERFSAEFPKEGPSILRIQQVVRGDSAAYFCASSPGTGMDFGYFGPGTRLTVT.